The source of this T cell receptor (beta chain) is a study of blood T cell repertoires in COVID-19. Under the authors' procedure: Estimated nucleated cell counts came from reference gene primer amplification. TCRdb's copy holds only in-frame clones and misses some; the assay was immunoSEQ multiplex PCR. V, J and clone size reflect that table, while D and trimming were determined from the DNA. The sample holds approximately 150,000 clones, about four fifths seen once. In this sample, this clone turned up once. The sample taken for sequencing was peripheral blood. This clonotype was sampled from a man between 65 and 85 years old with active or convalescent COVID-19.

The CDR3 spells CASSFGTGYNEQFF. The CDR3 DNA sequence: TGTGCCAGCAGCTTTGGGACAGGGTACAATGAGCAGTTCTTC. The chain carries TRBV11-2 and TRBJ2-1, with TRBD1 identical over 9 bases. The CDR3 consists of 14 residues. Germline V lookup: CDR1 SGHAT, CDR2 FQNNGV. V trimming: 3 bases; J trimming: 4 bases; junction bases outside the gene matches: 1. The variable domain in full, with the rest retrieved from reference TRBV11-2 and TRBJ2-1, is EAGVAQSPRYKIIEKRQSVAFWCNPISGHATLYWYQQILGQGPKLLIQFQNNGVVDDSQLPKDRFSAERLKGVDSTLKIQPAKLEDSAVYLCASSFGTGYNEQFFGPGTRLTVL.